This T cell receptor beta chain emerged from a study of blood T cell repertoires in COVID-19. Study-level background: T cells, B-cell-depleted T cells, or PBMCs supplied cDNA or gDNA.

Using immunoSEQ multiplex PCR, the repertoire was profiled, and TCRdb retains in-frame clones only, with some absent. The sample lists about 260,000 clones, around 90% occurring once. There are 13 residues in the CDR3. V shed 0 bases and J shed 7 bases, with 9 bases lying between them. The source material was peripheral blood. The chain links TRBV12-3 or TRBV12-4 to TRBJ1-2; TRBD1 might be the D (6 bases). The TCR sequence derives from a woman in her thirties or forties with acute or convalescent COVID-19. The CDR3 DNA is TGTGCCAGCAGTTTAGCGGGACAAGTTGGCTACACCTTC. Its protein product is CASSLAGQVGYTF.